The present entry profiles one TCR beta chain with its context. Its antigen has not been determined. The input lacks base qualities; no much larger clone sits a single base away. The CDR3 numbers 15 residues from cysteine through phenylalanine. Of all the DNA, just the CDR3 is kept, 45 bases in frame from base 1. Germline trimming amounts to 5 bases on V and 6 bases on J, with 7 as the count of junction bases outside the gene matches. Looking up the germline V gene yields CDR1 SGHRS and CDR2 YFSETQ. Using the deep immunoSEQ assay, multiplex PCR amplified TCR CDR3 regions from genomic DNA. Extracted genomic DNA from each cell subset was spread evenly across all wells of several immunoSEQ 96-well plates, with each plate serving as a replicate. For unsorted PBMC, around 300 ng of genomic DNA, equivalent to roughly 30,000 T cell genomes, went into each replicate PCR. Ten immunoSEQ deep assay plates were used to sequence unsorted PBMC genomic DNA. The purified libraries were quantified using a Qubit 3.0 fluorometer, sized with a Bioanalyzer 2100, and then quantified again using the KAPA Library Quantification kit. Every immunoSEQ 96-well plate was sequenced on a separate single-read 150-cycle Illumina NextSeq 550 flow cell. On the study's bioinformatics: Because the immunoSEQ output included only junctional sequences and no quality scores, the filtering could not be the same as the filtering used for full-length reads. Sequences were annotated with PyIR, a Python wrapper for IgBLAST v1.9, using IMGT germline references to assign V/J genes and CDR3. Reads were removed for weak V/J assignments (E-value above 1e-6), missing CDR3, stop codons, out-of-frame junctions, or ambiguous translated residues. V3J clonotypes were defined by identical inferred V gene, J gene, and CDR3 amino acid sequence. Percentage overlap between repertoires was calculated by dividing the number of shared unique clonotypes by the size of the smaller repertoire. Repertoire richness was assessed with RTK rarefaction, the Chao1 estimator, and Recon v2.1 estimates of unobserved clonotypes. As stored in TCRdb, this immuneACCESS dataset retains in-frame rearrangements with V and J assigned. A fraction of the clones does not appear; measured against another copy, unresolved V genes explain less than half of the discrepancy, and the remainder lacks a known reason. V, J and clone size are taken as reported in that table, and D and trimming were inferred from the DNA itself. Here the sample has about 470,000 clones; more than 75% occur a single time. The ten most abundant clones make up about 13% of the sample.

Donors were healthy HIV-negative adults with no recently reported acute infections or vaccinations. Only Caucasian adults living in Nashville, Tennessee, USA were represented among the donors. For unsorted samples, about 90 million PBMCs were counted and genomic DNA was extracted with the QIAamp DNA Blood Mini kit. Blood was obtained by leukapheresis, after which PBMCs were separated by Ficoll-Histopaque density gradient centrifugation and cryopreserved in liquid nitrogen vapor phase. The data belong to a study of shared clonotypes between healthy human individuals (dated by TCRdb to 2018 to 2020). With respect to the entire study: The cohort comprised a couple of women and three men aged 18 to 49 years. To estimate repertoire size and how much clonotypes are shared between individuals, the study performed deep sequencing of blood TCR repertoires from five healthy adults. To increase sequencing depth and limit assay-specific biases, TCR repertoire library preparation and sequencing were carried out by different laboratories using diverse techniques. Between about 0.9 and 10 billion PBMCs per donor were obtained by leukapheresis. On the study overall, not on this receptor specifically: The small number of donors limited the genetic and exposure-history diversity represented. Sampling was restricted to blood, and TCR repertoires in tissues likely differ from the TCR repertoires found in blood. Pairwise subsampling led to the expectation that sequencing depth would affect the degree of clonotype sharing among donors.

The sample consisted of PBMCs. The chain was built from TRBV5-1 and TRBJ1-4; TRBD1 fits 10 bases in the junction. This receptor was taken from a woman aged 40-49 years in good health. Some clones in this sample may be carry-over from other donors' samples. The DNA sequence reads TGCGCCAGCAGGAGACAGGGGGCCTCGGATGAAAAACTGTTTTTT. Translation gives CASRRQGASDEKLFF.